The clone carrying this T cell receptor beta chain was picked up one time. This sample is part of a study of blood T cell repertoires in COVID-19. Across the whole study: Samples representing acute and convalescent COVID-19 were sourced from the United States, Italy and Spain. The cDNA or gDNA used as material had been derived from T cells, B-cell-depleted T cells, or PBMCs.

How the authors handled the data: By means of reference gene primer amplification, nucleated cell counts were estimated. The table came from immunoSEQ multiplex PCR; TCRdb's copy has only in-frame clones and leaves some out. That table furnishes V, J and clone size, whereas the DNA furnished D and trimming. The sample consists of fewer than 300,000 clones, 91% of them appearing once. The Seattle patients, enrolled during active infection, were followed longitudinally. The clonotype comes from a woman aged 30 to 39 with COVID-19, enrolled during active disease. The specimen was peripheral blood.

CDR3 residues: CASMARSSDTQYF. The CDR3 coding sequence is TGTGCCAGTATGGCCAGGTCATCCGATACGCAGTATTTT. The gene calls are TRBV19 and TRBJ2-3; D gene ambiguous. V lost 7 bases and J lost 6, with 14 bases in between. The germline V gene has CDR1 LNHDA and CDR2 SQIVND (reference sequence). CDR3 size: 13 residues.